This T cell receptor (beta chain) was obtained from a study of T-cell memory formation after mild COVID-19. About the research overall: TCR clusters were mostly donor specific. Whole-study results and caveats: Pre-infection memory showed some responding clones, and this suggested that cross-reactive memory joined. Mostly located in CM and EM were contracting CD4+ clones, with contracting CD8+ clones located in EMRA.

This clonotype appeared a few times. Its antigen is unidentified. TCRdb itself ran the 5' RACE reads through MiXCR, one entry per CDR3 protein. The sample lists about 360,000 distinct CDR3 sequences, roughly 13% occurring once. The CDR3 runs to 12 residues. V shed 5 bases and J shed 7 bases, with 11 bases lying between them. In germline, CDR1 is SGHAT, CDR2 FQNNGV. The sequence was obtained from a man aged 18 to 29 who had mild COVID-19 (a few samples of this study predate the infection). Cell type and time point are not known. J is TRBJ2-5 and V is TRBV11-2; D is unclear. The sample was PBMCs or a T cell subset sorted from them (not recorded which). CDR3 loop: CASSPDRGTQYF. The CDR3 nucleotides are TGTGCCAGCAGCCCAGACCGCGGGACCCAGTACTTC.